This TCR beta chain was identified in a study of beta chain features in type 1 diabetes. In the study overall: The study found patients and healthy donors alike in age, gender and cell yields. The samples had 85 million to 130 million sorted cells examined in all. Study findings and constraints: VDJ junctions sequenced from type 1 diabetes patients showed fewer insertions and more deletions.

As concerns this clone: Antigen unknown.

The study reverse transcribed the entire isolated RNA, so it sequenced expressed TCRB transcripts. Clones were sequenced by immunoSEQ multiplex PCR, and TCRdb holds only the in-frame ones, with some missing. The repertoire includes about 350,000 clones, less than 20% of them detected once, and around 0.045% sits in the top ten. The length of the CDR3 is 15 residues. V was clipped by 5 bases and J by 4 bases; unmatched bases: 8. CDR1 LNHDA and CDR2 SQIVND come from the germline V gene (reference sequence). V gene TRBV19 combines with J gene TRBJ2-3; TRBD2 matches 8 bases. Sample: naive CD4+ T cells from blood. This sequence originates from a woman younger than 30 in good health. CDR3: CASSPLAALSDTQYF. The CDR3 coding sequence is TGTGCCAGTAGTCCACTAGCGGCATTGTCAGATACGCAGTATTTT.